This T cell receptor beta chain was identified in a study of blood T cells in healthy people across ages. In regard to this clonotype: As yet, its antigen is unknown.

The study's findings and limits: Unsorted PBMCs prevented conclusive naive versus antigen-experienced comparison.

Using a J-beta primer mix together with a sample-barcoded 5' primer, a second PCR was run for roughly 7 to 12 cycles. MiXCR, run by TCRdb on the 5' RACE reads, gives a single entry per CDR3 protein. The table includes under 1,100,000 distinct CDR3 sequences, approximately 25% detected once. Per sample, a minimum of 6 million PBMCs were isolated. The V end lost 3 bases, the J end lost 0 bases, and 10 bases lay between the germline ends. There are 15 residues in the CDR3. From germline, CDR1 is SGDLS and CDR2 YYNGEE. The sample was also linked to a second study, of T cells of mothers and their children.

The material sequenced was blood. The TCR comes from a girl aged 2 to 9 in good health. The chain employs TRBV9 and TRBJ2-1; D uncertain. CDR3 coding DNA: TGTGCCAGCAGCGCCCACCTACTCTCCTACAATGAGCAGTTCTTC. This translates into CASSAHLLSYNEQFF.